The T cell receptor (beta chain) under discussion was sequenced for a study of tumor-infiltrating lymphocytes in localized non-small cell lung cancer. Study information: Each patient gave resected tumor and non-adjacent uninvolved lung tissue.

Study-level findings and limits: TCR sequencing covered a subset of patients with enough tissue. Different pieces of the same tissue went to different assays, confounding technical variation with intratumor heterogeneity.

To note about this clone: Antigen unknown.

The method was immunoSEQ multiplex PCR; TCRdb's version includes in-frame clones alone and lacks a portion of them. The table records about 21,000 clones, about 80% of them present only once. This clonotype was sampled from a human donor with non-small cell lung cancer. The material sequenced was lung tumor tissue.

The DNA for the CDR3 is TGTGCCAGCAGTTTAACCGGCGGTGGAGCTTTCTTT. This encodes CASSLTGGGAFF. The gene calls are TRBV27 and TRBJ1-1; D uncertain. The CDR3 runs 12 residues. Germline V CDR1 and CDR2: MNHEY, SMNVEV (reference sequence). Trimming removed 2 bases from V and 10 bases from J, with 11 bases in between.